The clone carrying this T cell receptor beta chain was seen once. The antigen is not known. A much larger clone differs by one base, so this may be a read error. The authors ran a second PCR of roughly 7 to 11 cycles using a sample-barcoded 5' primer and a J-beta primer mix. TCRdb used MiXCR to reprocess the 5' RACE reads, holding one entry per CDR3 protein. The sample holds over 1,200,000 distinct CDR3 sequences, approximately 60% seen once. Donors gave roughly 10 milliliters of peripheral blood apiece. Total RNA was isolated from each sample in quantities of at least 6 micrograms. This entry is derived from a study of blood T cells in healthy people across ages. Findings and limits, study-wide: Versus aged donors, long-lived donors had higher diversity and more naive CD4+ cells.

Sequences were obtained from blood. The clonotype originates from a young man in good health.

The CDR3 nucleotides read TGTGCCATCGAAACAGGGGATGGGGCCAACGTCCTGACTTTC. The encoded protein is CAIETGDGANVLTF. The chain links TRBV28 to TRBJ2-6; 7 bases agree with TRBD1. This CDR3 has 14 amino acids. Trimming took 10 bases from V and 3 from J; bases not matched to a gene: 6. CDR1 is MDHEN and CDR2 is SYDVKM in the germline V gene.